These 25 T cell receptor beta chains were sequenced from one sample in a study of T cell responses to AZD1222 COVID-19 vaccine. Only in-frame clones appear in the TCRdb table, and some are missing; sequencing was by immunoSEQ multiplex PCR. The sample records around 100,000 clones, more than 85% being singletons. Sequencing used peripheral blood, obtained on day 0 of AZD1222 vaccination. The source is an adult in good health.

The chain employs TRBV7-3 and TRBJ2-7, with D perhaps matching TRBD2 (6 bases). Germline V gene data show CDR1 as SGHTA and CDR2 as FQGTGA. CDR3 length: 14 residues. Trimming took off 5 bases at V and 1 base at J, with 12 bases between the two ends. The CDR3 region is CASSQGRGSYEQYF. CDR3 coding DNA: TGTGCCAGCAGCCAAGGCCGGGGGTCCTACGAGCAGTACTTC.

This chain uses TRBV30 with TRBJ1-1, with TRBD1 matching over 8 bases. V was pared by 2 bases and J by 1 base, with 6 bases of the junction left unmatched. The germline gives CDR1 GTSNPN, CDR2 SVGIG (reference sequence). The CDR3 is 15 amino acids. The CDR3 bases are TGTGCCTGGAGTACTATAGACAGGGGGAACACTGAAGCTTTCTTT. Amino acids: CAWSTIDRGNTEAFF.

This chain connects TRBV7-2 to TRBJ2-5, with 9 bases matching TRBD1. The ends lost 3 bases at V and 2 bases at J; junction bases unmatched: 10. Germline CDR1 SGHTA, CDR2 FQGNSA. CDR3 length equals 17 residues. In DNA, the CDR3 is TGTGCCAGCAGCTTTCGCTCCGGGACAGGGCGACAAGAGACCCAGTACTTC. It specifies CASSFRSGTGRQETQYF.

This clone occurred once. V usage is TRBV28 and J usage is TRBJ1-2; D remains ambiguous. This CDR3 has 11 amino acids. CDR1 is MDHEN and CDR2 is SYDVKM in the germline V gene. V lost 7 bases to trimming and J lost 6 bases, with 9 bases between them. In DNA, the CDR3 is TGTGCCAGCATGGTCCTAAATGGCTACACCTTC. Residues: CASMVLNGYTF.

This clone came up a few times. The chain employs TRBV5-4 and TRBJ1-2, with TRBD1 matching over 7 bases. This CDR3 has 14 amino acids. V lost 0 bases, J lost 6 bases, and 5 bases stayed unmatched. Looked up from germline, CDR1 is SGHNT and CDR2 is YYREEE (reference sequence). For the CDR3, the DNA is TGTGCCAGCAGCTTGGATAGGGGGACAGATGGCTACACCTTC. Residues: CASSLDRGTDGYTF.

V gene TRBV18 combines with J gene TRBJ2-7; TRBD2 aligns across 9 bases. The CDR3 sequence is 16 residues long. CDR1 and CDR2 (germline): KGHSH, LQKENI. Trimming at V came to 6 bases and at J to 0 bases, leaving 9 bases not matched to a gene. CDR3 sequence (DNA): TGTGCCAGCTCCCCTCGACTAGCGGAGAGCTCCTACGAGCAGTACTTC. Encoded protein: CASSPRLAESSYEQYF.

The chain employs TRBV20-1 and TRBJ1-1, with a tentative D call TRBD1 (5 bases). The length of the CDR3 is 16 residues. Germline V lookup: CDR1 DFQATT, CDR2 SNEGSKA (reference sequence). The germline V and J ends were trimmed by 3 bases and 0 bases, with 17 bases remaining between them. The CDR3 is CSASKRVRGVNTEAFF. CDR3 nucleotide sequence: TGCAGTGCTAGTAAAAGGGTCCGGGGGGTGAACACTGAAGCTTTCTTT.

The chain carries TRBV7-9 and TRBJ1-2; D gene ambiguous. Germline CDR1 SEHNR, CDR2 FQNEAQ (reference sequence). This CDR3 contains 14 residues. The V and J ends lost 1 base and 1 base respectively, with 7 bases between them. DNA of the CDR3: TGTGCCAGCAGCTTAGACCGAGTTAACTATGGCTACACCTTC. This sequence encodes CASSLDRVNYGYTF.

The chain carries TRBV4-1 and TRBJ1-4; the D gene is possibly TRBD1 (6 bases). The CDR3 loop spans 17 amino acids. Trimming removed 0 bases from V and 5 bases from J, with 16 bases in between. CDR1 is MGHRA and CDR2 is YSYEKL in the germline V gene. The CDR3 DNA is TGCGCCAGCAGCCAAGATTGGCGGACAGATGCCAATGAAAAACTGTTTTTT. Protein: CASSQDWRTDANEKLFF.

This clone was recorded once. CDR3 coding DNA: TGTGCCAGCAGCGCCGGCGTTGCCCCGTCAGGGGAGCTGTTTTTT. Its translation: CASSAGVAPSGELFF. The chain combines TRBV9 with TRBJ2-2; no definite D call. The ends were cut back, 3 bases at V and 8 bases at J, with 17 bases in the middle. CDR3 size: 15 residues. Germline CDR1 is SGDLS and CDR2 is YYNGEE.

CDR3 protein: CASSYSGGLVEAFF. CDR3 bases: TGTGCCAGCAGTTACTCGGGGGGCTTGGTTGAAGCTTTCTTT. The rearrangement joins TRBV6-5 to TRBJ1-1, with D maybe TRBD1 (6 bases). Trimming removed 0 bases from V and 7 bases from J, with 12 bases in between. This CDR3 has 14 amino acids. Germline CDR1 reads MNHEY; CDR2 reads SVGAGI.

As concerns this clone: One junction end does not reproduce the germline sequence, and a read error may be involved. The V gene is TRBV4-1, the J gene TRBJ1-6, with D hard to call. This CDR3 has 14 amino acids. The germline V gene has CDR1 MGHRA and CDR2 YSYEKL. The CDR3 DNA is TGCGCCAGCAGGCAAGACATCACCGATTCACCCCTCCACTTT. Residues: CASRQDITDSPLHF.

This clone was recorded once. The chain uses TRBV28 and TRBJ1-2; tentative D call: TRBD1 (5 bases). Trimming removed 2 bases from V and 1 base from J, with 17 bases in between. Germline V lookup: CDR1 MDHEN, CDR2 SYDVKM. This CDR3 is 17 amino acids long. The CDR3 sequence is CASSLEVSGTLNYGYTF. CDR3 sequence (DNA): TGTGCCAGCAGTTTAGAGGTTTCCGGGACGCTTAACTATGGCTACACCTTC.

J is TRBJ1-2 and V is TRBV7-3; TRBD1 aligns across 8 bases. With V trimmed by 4 bases and J by 0 bases, 4 bases remained unmatched. The CDR3 totals 15 residues. The germline CDR1 and CDR2 sequences are SGHTA and FQGTGA. In DNA, the CDR3 is TGTGCCAGCAGCTCCCAGACAGGGGCTAACTATGGCTACACCTTC. Its translation: CASSSQTGANYGYTF.

The chain uses TRBV9 and TRBJ2-3, with D unresolved. Trimming removed 4 bases from V and 0 bases from J, with 18 bases in between. Per germline, CDR1 SGDLS and CDR2 YYNGEE. The CDR3 extends over 17 amino acids. The CDR3 DNA sequence: TGTGCCAGCAGCTCGACCGGATCCGTAGGGAGCACAGATACGCAGTATTTT. It encodes CASSSTGSVGSTDTQYF.

This clone rates as medium-sized. The CDR3 sequence is CASKVAGDGSGYTF. The DNA of the CDR3 is TGTGCCAGCAAGGTCGCGGGGGATGGCTCTGGCTACACCTTC. V usage is TRBV28 and J usage is TRBJ1-2; weak D call: TRBD1 (5 bases). The CDR3 is 14 amino acids. Trimming pared 7 bases from V and 7 bases from J, leaving 19 bases between. CDR1 is MDHEN, CDR2 SYDVKM, per germline.

This chain joins TRBV9 and TRBJ2-3, with 10 bases fitting TRBD2. The CDR3 runs to 16 residues. CDR1 SGDLS and CDR2 YYNGEE come from the germline V gene. V lost 0 bases and J lost 1; bases outside the gene matches: 2. CDR3 region: CASSVVAGGRTDTQYF. The CDR3 nucleotides are TGTGCCAGCAGCGTAGTAGCGGGGGGACGCACAGATACGCAGTATTTT.

This chain links TRBV6-6 with TRBJ1-5, with no clear D. Trimming stripped 0 bases from V and 4 bases from J, with 10 bases between. The CDR3 sequence is 15 residues long. Germline lookup yields CDR1 MNHNY and CDR2 SVGAGI (reference sequence). CDR3 sequence reads: CASSYSNGQNQPQHF. CDR3 bases: TGTGCCAGCAGTTACTCGAACGGGCAGAATCAGCCCCAGCATTTT.

The chain combines TRBV6-2 or TRBV6-3 with TRBJ2-1; 7 bases match TRBD2. The length of the CDR3 is 16 residues. CDR1 and CDR2 from the germline V gene are MNHEY and SVGEGT. The V gene end was trimmed by 4 bases and the J gene end by 4 bases; junction bases not matched to a gene: 10. The CDR3 nucleotides read TGTGCCAGCAGTTCTTTCGAGCGGGGTGGTTACAATGAGCAGTTCTTC. Translated: CASSSFERGGYNEQFF.

The chain recombines TRBV19 with TRBJ1-3; TRBD1 aligns across 8 bases. CDR1 LNHDA and CDR2 SQIVND come from the germline V gene (reference sequence). V shed 5 bases, J shed 4 bases, and the junction held 7 bases outside the gene matches. The CDR3 contains 15 residues. The CDR3 spells CASSFATGAGNTIYF. The DNA for the CDR3 is TGTGCCAGTAGTTTCGCGACAGGGGCCGGAAACACCATATATTTT.

The CDR3 spells CASSRQDRGTEAFF. CDR3 sequence (DNA): TGTGCCAGCAGCCGGCAGGACAGGGGGACTGAAGCTTTCTTT. The chain recombines TRBV6-5 with TRBJ1-1; 10 nucleotides match TRBD1. Looked up from germline, CDR1 is MNHEY and CDR2 is SVGAGI. CDR3 size: 14 residues. Unmatched junction bases numbered 6, after V lost 6 bases and J lost 5 bases.

V gene TRBV5-3 combines with J gene TRBJ2-1, with 8 bases that match TRBD2. TRBV5-3 belongs to the ORF category, with a function that is uncertain. J gave up 6 bases and V 3 bases, and 20 bases lay outside the gene matches. The CDR3 spans 19 residues. CDR3 sequence (DNA): TGTGCCAGAAGCTGCGTGGCCCCTGAAGGCAGCGGGAGCGCCAATGAGCAGTTCTTC. Protein sequence: CARSCVAPEGSGSANEQFF.

The chain combines TRBV5-1 with TRBJ2-1, with 9 nucleotides matching TRBD1. The ends lost 4 bases at V and 7 bases at J; junction bases unmatched: 12. This CDR3 spans 16 amino acids. In germline, CDR1 is SGHRS, CDR2 YFSETQ. CDR3 in amino acids: CASSTTGQGALNEQFF. The CDR3 DNA follows: TGCGCCAGCAGCACTACGGGACAGGGCGCCTTGAATGAGCAGTTCTTC.

This clone was detected only a few times. The chain recombines TRBV5-1 with TRBJ2-2, with D possibly TRBD2 on 6 matching bases. With 0 bases removed from V and 6 bases from J, the gap between germline ends came to 15 bases. This CDR3 has 16 amino acids. The germline V gene encodes CDR1 SGHRS and CDR2 YFSETQ. The CDR3 region has the DNA TGCGCCAGCAGCTTGGCAGTAGGAGGGTATGCCGGGGAGCTGTTTTTT. Its translation is CASSLAVGGYAGELFF.

This rearrangement joins TRBV20-1 to TRBJ2-1; no definite D call. Germline V gene data show CDR1 as DFQATT and CDR2 as SNEGSKA (reference sequence). The CDR3 sequence is 12 residues long. Trimming left V 3 bases short and J 10 bases short, with 13 bases between. CDR3 sequence (DNA): TGCAGTGCTAGTGGGCCTACCTTGGAGCAGTTCTTC. This sequence encodes CSASGPTLEQFF.